The clone carrying this TCR beta chain was observed a few times. Its specificity is not known. These data belong to a study of regulatory T cells in long-lasting Graves disease. Study-wide results and limits: Persistent-disease Graves' patients showed less TCR diversity than new cases.

The time point denotes: newly diagnosed GD, antithyroid drugs for less than 3 months. Construction of the TCR library relied on RNA isolated from PBMCs. Both iRepertoire HTBI primers and Arm-PCR of CDR3 regions were used to build the TCR beta libraries. MiXCR was run by TCRdb on the multiplex PCR reads, yielding one entry per CDR3 protein. Of some 500,000 distinct CDR3 sequences detected, less than 15% appear once; the ten largest clones hold 10%. With 0 bases removed from V and 7 bases from J, the gap between germline ends came to 13 bases. This CDR3 contains 14 residues. The germline CDR1 and CDR2 sequences are SGHDT and YYEEEE. This sample was shared with a second study, whose subject was T cells in Graves' hyperthyroidism and ophthalmopathy.

The input for sequencing was peripheral blood mononuclear cells (PBMCs), taken at new diagnosis, from a patient treated with antithyroid drugs. This sequence was found in a man between 25 and 39 years old with Graves disease. The V and J genes are TRBV5-6 and TRBJ2-5; D possibly corresponds to TRBD2 (5 bases). The DNA for the CDR3 is TGTGCCAGCAGCTTGGCCGGAGAGGGTTGGACCCAGTACTTC. Amino acids: CASSLAGEGWTQYF.